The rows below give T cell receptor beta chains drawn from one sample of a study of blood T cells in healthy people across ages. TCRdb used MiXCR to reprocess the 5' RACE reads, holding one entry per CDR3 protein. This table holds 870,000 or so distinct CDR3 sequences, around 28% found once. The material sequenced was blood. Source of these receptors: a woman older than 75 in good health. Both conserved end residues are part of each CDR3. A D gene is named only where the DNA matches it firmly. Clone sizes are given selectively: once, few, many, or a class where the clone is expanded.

TGTGCCAGCAGCTTAGAGGGACAGGGAGGTCGAGAGACCCAGTACTTC,CASSLEGQGGRETQYF,few,TRBD1,TRBV7-9,TRBJ2-5
TGTGCCAGCAGCTTAGAGCTAGCGGGGGGGGCAAGCTCCTACAATGAGCAGTTCTTC,CASSLELAGGASSYNEQFF,NA,TRBD2,TRBV7-2,TRBJ2-1
TGTGCCACCAGCAACCCAGGGGGCGATGAGCAGTTCTTC,CATSNPGGDEQFF,many,TRBD1,TRBV24-1,TRBJ2-1
TGTGCCAGCAGCCACGGGGGAGAAACTAATGGAAAACGGTTTTTT,CASSHGGETNGKRFF,NA,NA,TRBV7-2,TRBJ1-4
TGTGCCATCAGTGAGCCGCCATCGGGACGCACAGATACGCAGTATTTT,CAISEPPSGRTDTQYF,NA,NA,TRBV10-3,TRBJ2-3
TGCAGTGCTAGAACTAGCGCAGATACGCAGTATTTT,CSARTSADTQYF,NA,TRBD2,TRBV20-1,TRBJ2-3
TGTGCCAGCAGCTTAGCGGACGTGAAAGAGACCCAGTACTTC,CASSLADVKETQYF,many,NA,TRBV7-2,TRBJ2-5
TGCGCCAGCAGCTCCCAGGGAGGGTACCGTGGCTACACCTTC,CASSSQGGYRGYTF,many,NA,TRBV5-1,TRBJ1-2
TGTGCCAGCAGCCAAGGGGGGAGCGGGGAGCTGTTTTTT,CASSQGGSGELFF,few,NA,TRBV7-2,TRBJ2-2
TGTGCCAGCAGTTTGCAATACCAAGAGACCCAGTACTTC,CASSLQYQETQYF,many,NA,TRBV7-2,TRBJ2-5
TGCGCCAGCAGCCCCTTCCCGGACCTTAGTGCCGATGAGCAGTTCTTC,CASSPFPDLSADEQFF,once,NA,TRBV5-1,TRBJ2-1
TGTGCCAGCAGTCTGGGAGGGCAGGGAAGGAAACTGTTTTTT,CASSLGGQGRKLFF,NA,NA,TRBV3-1,TRBJ1-4
TGTGCCAGCAGCTTAGCTTTCACGGGAACTAACAATGAGCAGTTCTTC,CASSLAFTGTNNEQFF,many,NA,TRBV7-8,TRBJ2-1
TGTGCCAGCAGTTTCCCTCCGGGACACTTAAATGAAAAACTGTTTTTT,CASSFPPGHLNEKLFF,few,NA,TRBV6-9,TRBJ1-4
TGCAGTGCTGGGGGGACTAGCGGGGCCCGCGAGCAGTACTTC,CSAGGTSGAREQYF,many,TRBD2,TRBV20-1,TRBJ2-7
TGTGCCAGCAGCTTAAACCCCGGGGGGGTCAGTTGGTACGAGCAGTACTTC,CASSLNPGGVSWYEQYF,many,TRBD2,TRBV7-2,TRBJ2-7
TGTGCCAGCAGTTTTGGCGGGTTCCCAGATACGCAGTATTTT,CASSFGGFPDTQYF,many,NA,TRBV6-2/TRBV6-3,TRBJ2-3
TGTGCCAGCAGCTTAGGTCCGGGACTTCCCACAGATACGCAGTATTTT,CASSLGPGLPTDTQYF,many,NA,TRBV7-2,TRBJ2-3
TGTGCCAGCAGTGAATTCAGGAGACAGGGGCATCGCGGCTACACCTTC,CASSEFRRQGHRGYTF,many,TRBD1,TRBV25-1,TRBJ1-2
TGCGCCAGCAGCTTGGTTCCCCCTAGCAGGGCTAGCACAGATACGCAGTATTTT,CASSLVPPSRASTDTQYF,NA,NA,TRBV5-1,TRBJ2-3
TGCAGTGCTGCGAGGGACAGGGGGGGTGAGACCCAGTACTTC,CSAARDRGGETQYF,NA,TRBD1,TRBV20-1,TRBJ2-5
TGTGCCAGCAGCTTAGTGGGGACAGGGGCCGCCAACTATGGCTACACCTTC,CASSLVGTGAANYGYTF,many,TRBD1,TRBV7-2,TRBJ1-2
TGTGCCAACAGCGACAGCGGGGGGAGGGTCTACAATGAGCAGTTCTTC,CANSDSGGRVYNEQFF,NA,TRBD2,TRBV7-8,TRBJ2-1
TGCAGTGCTCTCCAGGACAGGCCTAGCACAGATACGCAGTATTTT,CSALQDRPSTDTQYF,NA,TRBD1,TRBV20-1,TRBJ2-3
TGTGCCAGCAGTCGATCCACTAGCGGGAGAACAGATACGCAGTATTTT,CASSRSTSGRTDTQYF,NA,TRBD2,TRBV12-3/TRBV12-4,TRBJ2-3
TGTGCCAGCAGCTTAGAACAGCGCGGTGAGCAGTTCTTC,CASSLEQRGEQFF,NA,NA,TRBV11-2,TRBJ2-1
TGTGCCAGCAGTTTCCGGACAGGGGCATATAATCAGCCCCAGCATTTT,CASSFRTGAYNQPQHF,many,TRBD1,TRBV12-3/TRBV12-4,TRBJ1-5
TGTGCCAGCAGCAGACGGGGCGGGACTAGCATTAATGAGCAGTTCTTC,CASSRRGGTSINEQFF,many,TRBD2,TRBV7-9,TRBJ2-1
TGTGCCAGCAGCCCCTCTTTCGAGCAGTTCTTC,CASSPSFEQFF,many,NA,TRBV7-2,TRBJ2-1